This T cell receptor beta chain is from a study of blood T cells in healthy people across ages. CDR1 is DFQATT, CDR2 SNEGSKA, per germline (reference sequence). The germline V and J ends were trimmed by 3 bases and 1 base, with 10 bases remaining between them. The CDR3 length is 14 residues. Then a second PCR, running roughly 7 to 11 cycles, was carried out with a sample-barcoded 5' primer and a J-beta primer mix. A single record per CDR3 protein comes from TCRdb applying MiXCR to the 5' RACE reads. Among hundreds of thousands of distinct CDR3 sequences listed, under 65% were seen once. Total RNA, at least 5.5 micrograms per sample, was extracted from PBMCs. Overall study results and limits: Getting older went along with TCR beta diversity per million T cells dropping roughly linearly.

Comments on this clonotype: What it binds is unknown.

The sequenced sample was blood. The sequence was obtained from an elderly woman in good health. The chain links TRBV20-1 to TRBJ1-5; the D is unclear. The CDR3 protein is CSASEDVSNQPQHF. The CDR3 nucleotides are TGCAGTGCTAGTGAGGATGTGAGCAATCAGCCCCAGCATTTT.